Presented here are 28 T cell receptor beta chains from one specimen sequenced in a study of OX40 agonist ivuxolimab in advanced cancers. Assay: immunoSEQ multiplex PCR; the TCRdb copy retains only in-frame clones and omits some. The sample consists of around 72,000 clones, about 85% of them appearing once. The starting material was CD4+ or CD8+ T cells sorted from blood, obtained in a trial of the OX40 agonist ivuxolimab. All receptors come from an adult with an advanced solid tumor such as melanoma, head and neck, liver or kidney cancer.

The rearrangement links TRBV6-1 to TRBJ2-1; D is possibly TRBD2 (6 bases). Germline V lookup: CDR1 MNHNS, CDR2 SASEGT. Trimming took 2 bases from V and 3 from J, leaving 11 bases between them. This CDR3 spans 15 amino acids. DNA for the CDR3: TGTGCCAGCAGTGAATTGAGACTAGGCTACAATGAGCAGTTCTTC. This codes for CASSELRLGYNEQFF.

The chain carries TRBV23-1 and TRBJ1-2; no reliable D call. TRBV23-1 is an ORF for which the function is uncertain. CDR3 length: 11 amino acids. The ends were cut back, 3 bases at V and 5 bases at J, with 4 bases in the middle. The CDR3 sequence is CASSQIYGYTF. In nucleotides, the CDR3 is TGCGCCAGCAGTCAGATTTATGGCTACACCTTC.

The chain carries TRBV7-9 and TRBJ2-4; possible D gene TRBD1, 5 bases. Germline CDR1 and CDR2: SEHNR and FQNEAQ (reference sequence). V lost 1 base and J lost 9, with 22 bases in between. The CDR3 spans 17 residues. CDR3 residues: CASSLEGAGWGGAIQYF. As DNA, the CDR3 is TGTGCCAGCAGCTTAGAGGGTGCAGGGTGGGGTGGTGCCATTCAGTACTTC. Based on the CDR3 plus reference TRBV7-9 and TRBJ2-4, the full variable domain is DTGVSQNPRHKITKRGQNVTFRCDPISEHNRLYWYRQTLGQGPEFLTYFQNEAQLEKSRLLSDRFSAERPKGSFSTLEIQRTEQGDSAMYLCASSLEGAGWGGAIQYFGAGTRLSVL.

V is TRBV28 and J is TRBJ2-5; D remains ambiguous. V lost 4 bases to trimming and J lost 0 bases, with 15 bases between them. The CDR3 extends over 16 amino acids. The germline CDR1 and CDR2 sequences are MDHEN and SYDVKM. CDR3 residues: CASSSIGESYQETQYF. CDR3 sequence (DNA): TGTGCCAGCAGTTCTATCGGCGAGTCCTACCAAGAGACCCAGTACTTC. Full variable domain (outside the CDR3, taken from reference TRBV28 and TRBJ2-5): DVKVTQSSRYLVKRTGEKVFLECVQDMDHENMFWYRQDPGLGLRLIYFSYDVKMKEKGDIPEGYSVSREKKERFSLILESASTNQTSMYLCASSSIGESYQETQYFGPGTRLLVL.

CDR3 region: CASSLRGLTTTGELFF. The CDR3 nucleotides are TGTGCCAGCAGCTTAAGGGGACTAACAACCACCGGGGAGCTGTTTTTT. This rearrangement joins TRBV7-2 to TRBJ2-2; 7 bases map to TRBD2. The CDR3 runs 16 residues. Per germline, CDR1 SGHTA and CDR2 FQGNSA. The ends lost 2 bases at V and 4 bases at J; junction bases unmatched: 7.

This chain uses TRBV29-1 with TRBJ2-1; D gene ambiguous. Germline CDR1 and CDR2: SQVTM and ANQGSEA. V shed 4 bases and J shed 6 bases, with 13 bases lying between them. The length of the CDR3 is 13 residues. CDR3 amino acids: CSVAPLGFNEQFF. CDR3 DNA: TGCAGCGTTGCCCCTTTGGGATTCAATGAGCAGTTCTTC.

The chain is built from TRBV2 and TRBJ2-1; 8 bases are shared with TRBD2. Germline V lookup: CDR1 SNHLY, CDR2 FYNNEI. The CDR3 loop spans 16 amino acids. The ends lost 6 bases at V and 0 bases at J; junction bases unmatched: 7. The CDR3 DNA reads as TGTGCCAGCAGGGAGACTAGCGCCAGCTCCTACAATGAGCAGTTCTTC. This translates into CASRETSASSYNEQFF.

The V and J genes are TRBV11-1 and TRBJ2-5; TRBD1 aligns across 9 bases. The DNA matches TRBJ2-7 better at its end, which makes the J call doubtful. Germline assignment: CDR1 SGHAT and CDR2 FQDESV (reference sequence). The CDR3 is 14 amino acids. The CDR3 DNA reads TGTGCCAGCAGCCCACAGGGGGCGAACTACGAGCAGTACTTC. Translating it yields CASSPQGANYEQYF.

This sequence joins TRBV28 and TRBJ1-5; 9 nucleotides align to TRBD1. Germline trimming cut 6 bases from V and 4 bases from J; bases unmatched to any gene: 4. The CDR3 totals 14 residues. CDR1 and CDR2 (germline): MDHEN, SYDVKM. The CDR3 reads CASRRGQGNQPQHF. The CDR3 nucleotides read TGTGCCAGCAGGCGGGGACAGGGAAATCAGCCCCAGCATTTT.

This clone has just a few counts. J is TRBJ1-2 and V is TRBV7-9; D possibly corresponds to TRBD1 (6 bases). The CDR3 loop spans 14 amino acids. From germline, CDR1 is SEHNR and CDR2 FQNEAQ (reference sequence). The V end was cut by 5 bases, the J end by 2 bases, with 12 bases between. CDR3 sequence: CASSAPGDNYGYTF. The CDR3, as DNA: TGTGCCAGCAGCGCCCCAGGGGACAACTATGGCTACACCTTC.

The genes are TRBV19 and TRBJ2-1, with D maybe TRBD1 (6 bases). This CDR3 region has 15 residues. Trimming cost V 6 bases and J 8 bases, with 20 bases left between them. Per germline, CDR1 LNHDA and CDR2 SQIVND (reference sequence). The CDR3 reads CASRPGTSMHDEQFF. The CDR3 DNA reads as TGTGCCAGTAGACCCGGGACATCGATGCACGATGAGCAGTTCTTC.

This clone has a handful of counts. V usage is TRBV9 and J usage is TRBJ1-1; 8 bases are a match to TRBD1. The CDR3 loop spans 15 amino acids. The V gene end was trimmed by 2 bases and the J gene end by 1 base; junction bases not matched to a gene: 4. The germline V gene has CDR1 SGDLS and CDR2 YYNGEE. CDR3 sequence (DNA): TGTGCCAGCAGCGTGGGGGACAGGTCGAACACTGAAGCTTTCTTT. Protein sequence: CASSVGDRSNTEAFF.

Turning to this clone: This likely traces to a read error, being one base from a far larger clone. The rearrangement joins TRBV14 to TRBJ2-7, with D unclear. V was clipped by 0 bases and J by 7 bases, with 10 bases between them. The CDR3 sequence is 13 residues long. CDR1 SGHDN and CDR2 FVKESK come from the germline V gene. The CDR3 sequence: CASSQDRNNEQYF. In DNA form, the CDR3 reads TGTGCCAGCAGCCAAGATAGGAACAATGAGCAGTACTTC.

The chain employs TRBV10-3 and TRBJ2-2, with TRBD2 matching over 10 bases. CDR1 and CDR2 (germline): ENHRY, SYGVKD. The length of the CDR3 is 17 residues. V lost 11 bases and J lost 1; bases outside the gene matches: 13. The CDR3 DNA reads as TGTGCCTGCTCGGGGGGTAGCGGGAGGCGGAACACCGGGGAGCTGTTTTTT. This translates into CACSGGSGRRNTGELFF.

The gene calls are TRBV15 and TRBJ2-4, with D possibly matching TRBD1 (6 bases). Germline CDR1 is LNHNV and CDR2 is YYDKDF (reference sequence). Trimming removed 3 bases from V and 9 bases from J, with 24 bases in between. The CDR3 sequence is 17 residues long. In DNA, the CDR3 is TGTGCCACCAGCAGCGCGTCTTCCGGGACACCCAGGGGCATTCAGTACTTC. Protein: CATSSASSGTPRGIQYF.

This clone occurred once. CDR3 nucleotide sequence: TGTGCCAGCAGTTTATGGGGAGAGGACAGAAGGACTTTC. This translates into CASSLWGEDRRTF. The chain joins TRBV28 to TRBJ2-6, with D maybe TRBD1 (6 bases). V gave up 0 bases and J gave up 18 bases, with 15 bases separating them. The CDR3 consists of 13 residues. CDR1 MDHEN and CDR2 SYDVKM come from the germline V gene. Complete variable domain (other parts from reference TRBV28 and TRBJ2-6): DVKVTQSSRYLVKRTGEKVFLECVQDMDHENMFWYRQDPGLGLRLIYFSYDVKMKEKGDIPEGYSVSREKKERFSLILESASTNQTSMYLCASSLWGEDRRTFGAGSRLTVL.

The chain couples TRBV5-4 to TRBJ1-4; D uncertain. The CDR3 runs to 15 residues. V lost 4 bases and J 4 bases, leaving 14 bases between the germline ends. Germline CDR1 and CDR2: SGHNT and YYREEE (reference sequence). The CDR3 protein is CASSNEDGLNEKLFF. The CDR3, as DNA: TGTGCCAGCAGCAACGAAGACGGCCTTAATGAAAAACTGTTTTTT.

The chain recombines TRBV2 with TRBJ2-1; the match to TRBD2 covers 9 bases. Germline CDR1 and CDR2: SNHLY and FYNNEI. The CDR3 runs 14 residues. Losses at the gene ends were 7 bases for V and 4 bases for J; bases not matched to a gene: 5. CDR3 region: CASIPLAGYNEQFF. CDR3 sequence (DNA): TGTGCCAGCATCCCTCTAGCGGGGTACAATGAGCAGTTCTTC. The full variable domain, its missing parts supplied by reference TRBV2 and TRBJ2-1, is EPEVTQTPSHQVTQMGQEVILRCVPISNHLYFYWYRQILGQKVEFLVSFYNNEISEKSEIFDDQFSVERPDGSNFTLKIRSTKLEDSAMYFCASIPLAGYNEQFFGPGTRLTVL.

V is TRBV5-6 and J is TRBJ2-5, with D maybe TRBD2 (6 bases). V dropped 4 bases and J dropped 3 bases, with 13 bases sitting between them. This CDR3 is built from 14 residues. CDR1 is SGHDT and CDR2 is YYEEEE in the germline V gene. Here the CDR3 reads CASSPPWGEETQYF. In nucleotides, the CDR3 is TGTGCCAGCAGCCCCCCTTGGGGGGAAGAGACCCAGTACTTC.

This clone was detected only once. This chain joins TRBV6-1 and TRBJ1-1; D may be TRBD1 (5 bases). CDR1 and CDR2 from the germline V gene are MNHNS and SASEGT. The V and J ends lost 8 bases and 0 bases respectively, with 10 bases between them. The CDR3 runs 13 residues. In DNA form, the CDR3 reads TGTGCCAGCGTCAGGGAACTGAACACTGAAGCTTTCTTT. Amino acids: CASVRELNTEAFF.

This sequence joins TRBV9 and TRBJ2-5; maybe TRBD1 (5 bases). Germline CDR1 SGDLS, CDR2 YYNGEE. The CDR3 extends over 13 amino acids. The ends were cut back, 0 bases at V and 5 bases at J, with 8 bases in the middle. The DNA of the CDR3 is TGTGCCAGCAGCGTAGATAGGGGTGAGACCCAGTACTTC. This sequence encodes CASSVDRGETQYF.

J is TRBJ2-3 and V is TRBV28, with TRBD2 matching 7 bases. This CDR3 contains 16 residues. The germline V gene encodes CDR1 MDHEN and CDR2 SYDVKM. V shed 5 bases, J shed 5 bases, and the junction held 13 bases outside the gene matches. Here the CDR3 DNA reads TGTGCCAGCAGTGCTCTGACTGCGGGAGATGAAGATACGCAGTATTTT. Protein product: CASSALTAGDEDTQYF.

This chain joins TRBV21-1 and TRBJ2-3; the table names TRBD2, a call not compared with the DNA. TRBV21-1 is a recognized pseudogene. The CDR3 runs to 19 residues. In DNA, the CDR3 is TGTGCCAGCAGCAAAGTCAGAAAAACTTCGAGCGGAAACACAGATACGCAGTATTTT. Protein product: CASSKVRKTSSGNTDTQYF.

This chain connects TRBV29-1 to TRBJ1-1; D perhaps matches TRBD1 (6 bases). The CDR3 length is 12 residues. The germline CDR1 and CDR2 sequences are SQVTM and ANQGSEA. Trimming shortened V by 6 bases and J by 6 bases, and 14 bases separated the two germline ends. The CDR3 DNA sequence: TGCAGCGTCCCCTTCAGGGGCCCTGAAGCTTTCTTT. Protein sequence: CSVPFRGPEAFF.

This clone was detected only once. The chain has TRBV4-1 and TRBJ2-3; 7 nucleotides align to TRBD2. The germline V gene has CDR1 MGHRA and CDR2 YSYEKL. The V gene end was trimmed by 3 bases and the J gene end by 2 bases; junction bases not matched to a gene: 11. The CDR3 runs to 17 residues. The CDR3 sequence is CASSQEGASGYTDTQYF. The CDR3 DNA sequence: TGCGCCAGCAGCCAGGAGGGCGCTAGCGGATACACAGATACGCAGTATTTT.

This rearrangement joins TRBV28 to TRBJ2-1, with 7 bases matching TRBD2. Trimming took 5 bases from V and 7 from J; bases not matched to a gene: 11. CDR3 length equals 15 residues. Germline V gene data show CDR1 as MDHEN and CDR2 as SYDVKM. This chain's CDR3 is CASSPRTSRRNEQFF. The CDR3 DNA reads TGTGCCAGCAGTCCGAGGACTAGTCGAAGGAATGAGCAGTTCTTC.

This sequence joins TRBV9 and TRBJ2-7; 9 nucleotides line up with TRBD1. The CDR3 is 16 residues long. After removal of 0 bases from V and 3 bases from J, the junction contained 7 bases not matched to a gene. Germline V gene lookup returns CDR1 SGDLS and CDR2 YYNGEE. The CDR3 reads CASSVGPGQGNYEQYF. The CDR3 DNA is TGTGCCAGCAGCGTAGGGCCGGGACAGGGAAACTACGAGCAGTACTTC.

This clone was counted a single time. Other DNA sequences in this specimen translate into the identical CDR3. The chain recombines TRBV27 with TRBJ1-2; D might be TRBD1 (6 bases). V gave up 5 bases and J gave up 6 bases, with 25 bases separating them. Per the germline V gene, CDR1 is MNHEY and CDR2 is SMNVEV (reference sequence). This CDR3 spans 17 amino acids. The CDR3 DNA is TGTGCCAGCAGTGCCTTCCCTGACAGGAGCCCGCTGAATGGCTACACCTTC. This sequence encodes CASSAFPDRSPLNGYTF.